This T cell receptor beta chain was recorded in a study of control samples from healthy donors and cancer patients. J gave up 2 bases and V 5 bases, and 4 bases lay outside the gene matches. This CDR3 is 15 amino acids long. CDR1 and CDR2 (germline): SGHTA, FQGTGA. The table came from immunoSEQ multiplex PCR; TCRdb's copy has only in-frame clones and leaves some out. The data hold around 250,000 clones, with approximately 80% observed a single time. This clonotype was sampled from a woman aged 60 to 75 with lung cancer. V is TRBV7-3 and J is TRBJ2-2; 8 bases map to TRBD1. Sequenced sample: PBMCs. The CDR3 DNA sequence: TGTGCCAGCAGCCCCAGGGGGCCAAACACCGGGGAGCTGTTTTTT. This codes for CASSPRGPNTGELFF.